This T cell receptor (beta chain) was recorded in a study of OX40 agonist ivuxolimab in advanced cancers. About the full investigation: Ivuxolimab was a fully human IgG2 agonistic monoclonal antibody targeting the costimulatory receptor OX40 (CD134). Of the approximately 54 patients in dose escalation, 19 had hepatocellular carcinoma, around 15 had melanoma, 9 had renal cell carcinoma and 9 had head and neck cancer. In the dose-escalation cohort, approximately 82% of patients were male, and the mean age was 60 years with a range of roughly 20 to 80. Intravenous ivuxolimab was administered to patients every 2 weeks at six dose levels: 0.01, 0.1, 0.3, 1.5, 3 and 10 mg/kg. Patients were allowed to have had prior anti-PD-1, anti-PD-L1 or anti-CTLA-4 therapy, and roughly two fifths of the dose-escalation patients had been treated with checkpoint inhibitors. The monotherapy dose-escalation portion (N ≈ 52 patients) of the phase I ivuxolimab trial is reported in the paper. The purpose of peripheral TCRbeta sequencing was to test whether ivuxolimab changed TCR sequence diversity and led to clonal T-cell expansion. Partial responses occurred in three dose-escalation patients: two with cutaneous melanoma and one with hepatocellular carcinoma. Here is what the overall study found, with its caveats: Low levels of normalized T-cell clonal expansion were also seen in some patients who did not respond. The antigen specificity of the clonally expanded peripheral T cells was not determined. In the 0.1-3.0 mg/kg groups, partial responders had among the lowest normalized peripheral clonal expansion, particularly in CD8+ T cells. At doses of 0.1 to 3.0 mg/kg, clonal expansion of both CD4+ and CD8+ T cells in blood was seen between baseline and week 6. After ivuxolimab, expanded clones were on average more numerous among CD8+ T cells than among CD4+ T cells.

Its CDR3 holds 19 amino acids, cysteine through phenylalanine. Left in the record is the CDR3 DNA by itself, 57 bases read in frame from the first base. The germline V gene encodes CDR1 SGHVS and CDR2 FQNEAQ. The germline V end is reduced by 5 bases and the J end by 4 bases; junction bases left unmatched: 14. Turning to this clone: No cognate antigen has been identified for it. Qualities for individual bases were not recorded, and no much larger clone is one base off.

For sequencing of the TCRbeta CDR3 region, genomic DNA was extracted from the sorted cells. TCRbeta CDR3 regions were sequenced using the immunoSEQ Assay. This is the immuneACCESS table as TCRdb keeps it, with only in-frame sequences that have V and J called. A part of the clones is gone; compared with another copy, unresolved V genes explain less than half, and the rest is unexplained. The sample includes 120,000 or so clones, with 90% to 95% observed a single time. The top ten clonotypes cover roughly 0.15% of the sample. Patients with autoimmune disease history or receiving systemic immunosuppression were excluded from the trial. Peripheral blood for TCR sequencing was collected from all dose cohorts at baseline, on cycle 4 day 1, and on cycle 7 day 1. Samples were obtained from an open-label, multicenter, first-in-human phase I dose-escalation trial of ivuxolimab. Adults with locally advanced or metastatic head and neck squamous cell, hepatocellular, melanoma or renal cell carcinoma were enrolled in the trial. Before TCR sequencing, CD4+ T cells and CD8+ T cells were sorted from peripheral blood as separate populations.

The chain was built from TRBV7-8 and TRBJ2-2; the central 12 bases match TRBD1. This sequence was found in an adult with an advanced solid tumor such as melanoma, head and neck, liver or kidney cancer. The starting material was CD4+ or CD8+ T cells sorted from blood, obtained in a trial of the OX40 agonist ivuxolimab. The nucleotide sequence reads as follows: TGTGCCAGCAGCGTTGCCGGGACAGGGGGCTATCAATTCACCGGGGAGCTGTTTTTT. This codes for CASSVAGTGGYQFTGELFF.